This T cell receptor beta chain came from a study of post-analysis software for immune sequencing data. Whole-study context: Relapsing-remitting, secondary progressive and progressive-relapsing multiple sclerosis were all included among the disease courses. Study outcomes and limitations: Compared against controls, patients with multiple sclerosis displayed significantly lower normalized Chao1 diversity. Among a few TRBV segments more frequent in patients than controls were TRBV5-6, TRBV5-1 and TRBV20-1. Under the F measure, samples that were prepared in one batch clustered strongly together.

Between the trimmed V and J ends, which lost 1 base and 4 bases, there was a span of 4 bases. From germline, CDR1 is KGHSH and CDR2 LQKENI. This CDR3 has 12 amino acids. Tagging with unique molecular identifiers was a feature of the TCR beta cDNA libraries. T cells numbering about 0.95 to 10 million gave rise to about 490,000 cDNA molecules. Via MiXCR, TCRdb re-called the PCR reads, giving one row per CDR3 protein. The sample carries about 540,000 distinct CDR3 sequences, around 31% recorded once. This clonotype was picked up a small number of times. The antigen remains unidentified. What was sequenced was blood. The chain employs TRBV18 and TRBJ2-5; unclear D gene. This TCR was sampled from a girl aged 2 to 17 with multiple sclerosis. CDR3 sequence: CASSPRIETQYF. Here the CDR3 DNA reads TGTGCCAGCTCACCACGTATAGAGACCCAGTACTTC.